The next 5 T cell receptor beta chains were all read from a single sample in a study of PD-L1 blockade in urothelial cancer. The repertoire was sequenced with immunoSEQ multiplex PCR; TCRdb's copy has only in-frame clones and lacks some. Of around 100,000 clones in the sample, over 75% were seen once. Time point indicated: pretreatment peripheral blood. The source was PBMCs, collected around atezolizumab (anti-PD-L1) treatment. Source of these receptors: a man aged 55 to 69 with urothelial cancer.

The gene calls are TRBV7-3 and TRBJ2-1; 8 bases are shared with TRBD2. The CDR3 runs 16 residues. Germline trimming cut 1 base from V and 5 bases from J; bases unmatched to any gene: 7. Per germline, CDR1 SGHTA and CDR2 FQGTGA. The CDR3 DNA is TGTGCCAGCAGCTTAAAGGCGGGACTAGTAAACAATGAGCAGTTCTTC. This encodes CASSLKAGLVNNEQFF.

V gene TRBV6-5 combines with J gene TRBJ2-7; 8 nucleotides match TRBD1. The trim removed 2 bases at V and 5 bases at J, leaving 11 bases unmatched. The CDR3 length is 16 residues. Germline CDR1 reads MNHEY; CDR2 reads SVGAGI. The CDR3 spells CASSYAPGTGRDEQYF. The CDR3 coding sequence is TGTGCCAGCAGTTACGCCCCTGGGACAGGCAGAGACGAGCAGTACTTC.

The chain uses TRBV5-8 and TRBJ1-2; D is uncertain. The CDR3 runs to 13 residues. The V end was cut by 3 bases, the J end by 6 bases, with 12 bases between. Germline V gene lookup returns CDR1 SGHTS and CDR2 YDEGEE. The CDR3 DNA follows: TGTGCCAGCAGCTCCCCCCCACGGGATGGCTACACCTTC. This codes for CASSSPPRDGYTF.

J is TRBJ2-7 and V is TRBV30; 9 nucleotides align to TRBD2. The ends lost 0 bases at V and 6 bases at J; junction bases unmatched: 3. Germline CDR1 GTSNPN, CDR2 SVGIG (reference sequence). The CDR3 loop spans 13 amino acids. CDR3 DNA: TGTGCCTGGAGTGTCGGACTAGCGAGCGAGCAGTACTTC. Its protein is CAWSVGLASEQYF. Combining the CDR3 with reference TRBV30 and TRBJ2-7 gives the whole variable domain SQTIHQWPATLVQPVGSPLSLECTVEGTSNPNLYWYRQAAGRGLQLLFYSVGIGQISSEVPQNLSASRPQDRQFILSSKKLLLSDSGFYLCAWSVGLASEQYFGPGTRLTVT.

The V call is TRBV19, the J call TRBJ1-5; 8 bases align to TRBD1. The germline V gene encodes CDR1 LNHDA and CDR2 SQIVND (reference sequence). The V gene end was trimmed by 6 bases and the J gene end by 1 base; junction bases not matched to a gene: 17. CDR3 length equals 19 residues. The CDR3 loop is CASRPGWTGQGGSNQPQHF. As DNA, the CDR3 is TGTGCCAGTAGGCCAGGATGGACAGGGCAAGGTGGAAGCAATCAGCCCCAGCATTTT.